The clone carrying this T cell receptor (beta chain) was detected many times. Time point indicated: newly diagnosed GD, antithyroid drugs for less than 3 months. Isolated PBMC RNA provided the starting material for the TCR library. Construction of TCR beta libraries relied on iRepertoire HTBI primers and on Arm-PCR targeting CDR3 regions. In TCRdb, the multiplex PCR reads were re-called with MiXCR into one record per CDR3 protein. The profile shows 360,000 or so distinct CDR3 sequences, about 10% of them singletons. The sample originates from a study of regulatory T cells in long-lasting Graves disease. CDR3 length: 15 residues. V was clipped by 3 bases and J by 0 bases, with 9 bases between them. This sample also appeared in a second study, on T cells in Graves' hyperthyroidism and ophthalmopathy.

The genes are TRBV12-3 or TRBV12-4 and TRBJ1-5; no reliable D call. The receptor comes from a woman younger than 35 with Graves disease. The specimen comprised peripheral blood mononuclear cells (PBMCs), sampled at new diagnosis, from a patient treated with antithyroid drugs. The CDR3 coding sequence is TGTGCCAGCAGTTTTGGTAGGTATAGCAATCAGCCCCAGCATTTT. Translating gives CASSFGRYSNQPQHF.